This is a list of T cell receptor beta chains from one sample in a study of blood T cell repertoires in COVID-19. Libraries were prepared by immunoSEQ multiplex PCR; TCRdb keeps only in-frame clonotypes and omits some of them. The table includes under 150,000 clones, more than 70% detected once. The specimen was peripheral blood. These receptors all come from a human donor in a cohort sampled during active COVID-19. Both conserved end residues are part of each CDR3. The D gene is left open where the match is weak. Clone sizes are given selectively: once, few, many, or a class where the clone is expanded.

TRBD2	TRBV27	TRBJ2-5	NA	CASSWTSGAPETQYF	TGTGCCAGCAGTTGGACTAGCGGGGCCCCGGAGACCCAGTACTTC
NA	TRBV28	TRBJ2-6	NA	CASSVSPGANVLTF	TGTGCCAGCAGCGTCTCTCCTGGGGCCAACGTCCTGACTTTC
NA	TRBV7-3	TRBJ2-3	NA	CASSLGQRTDTQYF	TGTGCCAGCAGCTTAGGACAGAGAACAGATACGCAGTATTTT
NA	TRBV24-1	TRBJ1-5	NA	CATSDRTGIYSNQPQHF	TGTGCCACCAGTGACCGTACAGGGATTTATAGCAATCAGCCCCAGCATTTT
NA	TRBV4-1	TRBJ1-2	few	CASSQPGRGKNYGYTF	TGCGCCAGCAGCCAGCCTGGACGAGGGAAAAACTATGGCTACACCTTC
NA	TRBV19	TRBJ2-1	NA	CASSLGSTSYNEQFF	TGTGCCAGTAGTCTCGGGAGTACCTCCTACAATGAGCAGTTCTTC
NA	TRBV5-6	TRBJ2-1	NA	CASSPGTSYNEQFF	TGTGCCAGCAGCCCTGGGACTTCCTACAATGAGCAGTTCTTC
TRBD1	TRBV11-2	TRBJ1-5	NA	CASSLGTGINQPQHF	TGTGCCAGCAGCTTAGGGACAGGGATAAATCAGCCCCAGCATTTT
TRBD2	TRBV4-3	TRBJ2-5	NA	CASSQGLAGAGETQYF	TGCGCCAGCAGCCAAGGACTAGCGGGGGCTGGGGAGACCCAGTACTTC
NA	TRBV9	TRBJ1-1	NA	CASSVGGWTARNTEAFF	TGTGCCAGCAGCGTAGGAGGTTGGACAGCTAGGAACACTGAAGCTTTCTTT
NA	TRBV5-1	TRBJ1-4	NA	CASSQGQREKLFF	TGCGCCAGCAGCCAAGGACAGCGAGAAAAACTGTTTTTT
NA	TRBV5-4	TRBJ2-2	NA	CASSLWSTDRLFF	TGTGCCAGCAGCTTGTGGTCTACCGATAGGCTGTTTTTT
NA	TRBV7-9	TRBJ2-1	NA	CASSLLQGNEQFF	TGTGCCAGCAGCCTTCTCCAGGGGAATGAGCAGTTCTTC
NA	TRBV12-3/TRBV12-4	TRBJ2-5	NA	CATSTTGLETQYF	TGTGCCACAAGCACGACAGGTCTAGAGACCCAGTACTTC
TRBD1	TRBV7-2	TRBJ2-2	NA	CASSLQGAGTGELFF	TGTGCCAGCAGCCTACAGGGGGCCGGGACCGGGGAGCTGTTTTTT
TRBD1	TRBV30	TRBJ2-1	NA	CAWSGETGNKYNEQFF	TGTGCCTGGAGTGGCGAGACAGGGAATAAGTACAATGAGCAGTTCTTC
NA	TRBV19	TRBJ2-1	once	CASSTLTQPLHNEQFF	TGTGCCAGTAGTACCCTTACTCAACCCCTTCACAATGAGCAGTTCTTC
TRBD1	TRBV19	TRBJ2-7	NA	CASSAKAGQGYEQYF	TGTGCCAGTAGTGCTAAGGCCGGACAGGGGTACGAGCAGTACTTC
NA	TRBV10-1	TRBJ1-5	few	CASSAGLNQPQHF	TGCGCCAGCAGTGCAGGGCTCAATCAGCCCCAGCATTTT
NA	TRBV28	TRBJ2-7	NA	CASKWYRGSSYEQYF	TGTGCCAGCAAGTGGTATAGGGGATCCTCCTACGAGCAGTACTTC
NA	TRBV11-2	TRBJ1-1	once	CASSLRENTEAFF	TGTGCCAGCAGCTTGCGAGAGAACACTGAAGCTTTCTTT
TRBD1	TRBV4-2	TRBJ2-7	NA	CASSQADRGQHLGEEQYF	TGTGCCAGCAGCCAAGCCGACAGGGGGCAACACCTCGGGGAAGAGCAGTACTTC
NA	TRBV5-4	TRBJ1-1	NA	CASSDSSMNTEAFF	TGTGCCAGCAGTGACAGCTCCATGAACACTGAAGCTTTCTTT
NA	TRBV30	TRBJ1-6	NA	CAWSPRGAPENSPLHF	TGTGCCTGGAGTCCACGGGGGGCCCCTGAGAATTCACCCCTCCACTTT
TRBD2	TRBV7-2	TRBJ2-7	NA	CASSSRGGPYEQYF	TGTGCCAGCAGCTCCCGGGGGGGCCCCTACGAGCAGTACTTC
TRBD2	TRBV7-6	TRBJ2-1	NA	CASSLLAGGTHEQFF	TGTGCCAGCAGCTTACTAGCGGGAGGGACACATGAGCAGTTCTTC
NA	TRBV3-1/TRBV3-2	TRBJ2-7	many	CASSQDKTAPTYEQYF	TGTGCCAGCAGCCAAGATAAGACAGCACCCACGTACGAGCAGTACTTC
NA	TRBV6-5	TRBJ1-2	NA	CASSYDSNYGYTF	TGTGCCAGCAGTTACGACAGTAACTATGGCTACACCTTC
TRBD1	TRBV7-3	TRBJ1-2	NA	CASSSNGQDLYGYTF	TGTGCCAGCAGCTCCAACGGACAGGACCTCTATGGCTACACCTTC
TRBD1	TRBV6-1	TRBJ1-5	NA	CASSGAVQQGADQPQHF	TGTGCCAGCAGTGGGGCTGTTCAACAGGGGGCAGATCAGCCCCAGCATTTT
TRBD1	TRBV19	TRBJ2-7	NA	CASSIYTGGSYEQYF	TGTGCCAGTAGTATTTATACAGGGGGCTCCTACGAGCAGTACTTC
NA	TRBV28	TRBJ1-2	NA	CASSSQGSGYTF	TGTGCCAGCAGTTCCCAGGGATCGGGCTACACCTTC
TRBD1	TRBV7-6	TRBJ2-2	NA	CASSLGAGGGTGELFF	TGTGCCAGCAGCTTAGGTGCAGGGGGCGGCACCGGGGAGCTGTTTTTT
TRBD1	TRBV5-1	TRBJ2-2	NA	CASTGTGGAAGELFF	TGCGCCAGCACCGGGACAGGGGGCGCTGCCGGGGAGCTGTTTTTT
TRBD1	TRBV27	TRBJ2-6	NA	CASHPGTGSIAGANVLTF	TGTGCCAGTCACCCCGGGACAGGGAGTATTGCTGGGGCCAACGTCCTGACTTTC
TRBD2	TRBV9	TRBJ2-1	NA	CASSPTGTSGGGNEQFF	TGTGCCAGCAGCCCGACCGGGACTAGCGGGGGGGGCAATGAGCAGTTCTTC
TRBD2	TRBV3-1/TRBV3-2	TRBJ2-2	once	CASTNRLAGGRGELFF	TGTGCCAGCACCAACAGACTAGCGGGGGGCCGCGGGGAGCTGTTTTTT
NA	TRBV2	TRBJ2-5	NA	CASRPDRIQETQYF	TGTGCCAGCAGACCCGACAGGATACAAGAGACCCAGTACTTC
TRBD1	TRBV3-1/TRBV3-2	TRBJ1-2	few	CASSQDPGTGNGYTF	TGTGCCAGCAGCCAAGATCCTGGGACAGGGAACGGCTACACCTTC
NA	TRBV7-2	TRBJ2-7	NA	CASSLSGNRYEQYF	TGTGCCAGCAGCTTATCAGGGAATAGGTACGAGCAGTACTTC
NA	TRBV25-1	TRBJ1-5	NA	CASRAPGIYQPQHF	TGTGCCAGCAGGGCTCCGGGTATTTACCAGCCCCAGCATTTT
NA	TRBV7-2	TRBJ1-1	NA	CASSSGLQRSEAFF	TGTGCCAGCAGCTCGGGACTTCAAAGGTCTGAAGCTTTCTTT
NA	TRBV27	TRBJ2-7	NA	CASSTTDNLSYEQYF	TGTGCCAGCAGCACCACGGACAACCTATCCTACGAGCAGTACTTC
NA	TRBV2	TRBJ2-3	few	CASSPDLSRADTQYF	TGTGCCAGCAGTCCTGACTTATCTAGAGCAGATACGCAGTATTTT
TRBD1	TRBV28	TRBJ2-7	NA	CASSFRTGGPYEQYF	TGTGCCAGCAGTTTTCGGACAGGGGGCCCCTACGAGCAGTACTTC
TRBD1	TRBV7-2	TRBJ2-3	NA	CASSRTGGSDTQYF	TGTGCCAGCAGTCGGACAGGGGGCTCAGATACGCAGTATTTT